The rows below give T cell receptor beta chains drawn from one sample of a study of response to subunit inactivated influenza vaccine. One entry per CDR3 protein, called by TCRdb with MiXCR from the RT-PCR reads. The sample consists of some 570,000 distinct CDR3 sequences, approximately 10% of them appearing once. The same sample was also used in a study of T cells expressing NK-cell markers.

This specimen was PBMCs from blood, taken on the day of vaccination. The source is a man aged 50-60 years who received an inactivated influenza vaccine. Each CDR3 is given with its conserved first and last residue. D genes are given only for firm matches. Only some rows state a clone size, as once, few, many or a class for expanded clones.

TRBD1	TRBV6-5	TRBJ2-5	few	TGTGCCAGCAGTTACCGACGACAGGGCCTCCAAGAGACCCAGTACTTC	CASSYRRQGLQETQYF
-	TRBV7-2	TRBJ2-6	-	TGTGCCAGCAGTTCTACGAGGGTTTTTCCTGGGGCCAACGTCCTGACTTTC	CASSSTRVFPGANVLTF
TRBD2	TRBV27	TRBJ2-1	many	TGTGCCAGCGGACTAGCGGGAGATAATGAGCAGTTCTTC	CASGLAGDNEQFF
TRBD2	TRBV18	TRBJ2-2	-	TGTGCCAGCTCACCACTAGCGGGCCTGCTAGAAACGAACACCGGGGAGCTGTTTTTT	CASSPLAGLLETNTGELFF
TRBD1	TRBV5-1	TRBJ1-5	few	TGCGCCAGCAGCGAAGGACAGGGAGGTCAGCCCCAGCATTTT	CASSEGQGGQPQHF
TRBD2	TRBV5-1	TRBJ2-7	-	TGCGCCAGCCGGCGGGGGGAGTACGAGCAGTACTTC	CASRRGEYEQYF
TRBD2	TRBV5-1	TRBJ2-1	few	TGCGCCAGCAGCGGGAGACTAGCGGGAGGTCAATTCTTC	CASSGRLAGGQFF
-	TRBV20-1	TRBJ1-1	-	TGCAGTGCTAGAGCCCAGCAGAACACTGAAGCTTTCTTT	CSARAQQNTEAFF
-	TRBV6-5	TRBJ2-5	few	TGTGCCAGCAGTTACTCGGTACCTCGTAGCAAAACCCGGGAGACCCAGTACTTC	CASSYSVPRSKTRETQYF
-	TRBV5-1	TRBJ1-3	few	TGCGCCAGCAGCCTGACTTCGGGAAACACCATATATTTT	CASSLTSGNTIYF
TRBD1	TRBV18	TRBJ2-5	-	TGTGCCAGCTCACCACGAAGTACAGGGGGGGAGACCCAGTACTTC	CASSPRSTGGETQYF
-	TRBV18	TRBJ2-7	-	TGTGCCAGCTCACCACCCTCGAAACAGAACTACGAGCAGTACTTC	CASSPPSKQNYEQYF
TRBD2	TRBV14	TRBJ2-1	few	TGTGCCAGCAGCCAGCCGGGACTAGCGGGGTCATATCGGCAGTTCTTC	CASSQPGLAGSYRQFF
TRBD2	TRBV7-3	TRBJ2-1	many	TGTGCCAGCAGTTCCGGACTAGCGGCTTACAATGAGCAGTTCTTC	CASSSGLAAYNEQFF
TRBD1	TRBV3-1	TRBJ2-2	many	TGTGCCAGCAGCCCTGGACAGGGGGCCACCGGGGAGCTGTTTTTT	CASSPGQGATGELFF
TRBD2	TRBV20-1	TRBJ2-4	-	TGCAATGCGCCGCGGGGGTCGAACATTCAGTACTTC	CNAPRGSNIQYF
-	TRBV4-2	TRBJ1-2	few	TGTGCCAGCAGCCAAGATGAGAAGAGACAGAGCTATGGCTACACCTTC	CASSQDEKRQSYGYTF
-	TRBV12-3/TRBV12-4	TRBJ2-7	many	TGTGCCAGCAGTTTACGGACAGAACCCTACGAGCAGTACTTC	CASSLRTEPYEQYF
-	TRBV6-2/TRBV6-3	TRBJ2-1	-	TGTGCCAGCTCGGACAGCCGGGAGCAGTTCTTC	CASSDSREQFF
-	TRBV12-3/TRBV12-4	TRBJ2-3	few	TGTGCCAGCCTCTCGGTGGACGCGAGCACAGATACGCAGTATTTT	CASLSVDASTDTQYF
TRBD1	TRBV10-3	TRBJ2-7	-	TGTGCCATCAGTGAATACTTGACAGGGTCCACCTACGAGCAGTACTTC	CAISEYLTGSTYEQYF
-	TRBV18	TRBJ2-7	few	TGTGCCAGCTCACCATCTGGGAGAGGCCCAGCCGAGCAGTACTTC	CASSPSGRGPAEQYF
-	TRBV7-2	TRBJ1-1	-	TGTGCCAGCAGCGAACAGTATGTGGATCTGATCACTGAAGCTTTCTTT	CASSEQYVDLITEAFF
-	TRBV20-1	TRBJ2-1	-	TGCAGTGGAATAAAACCAGGAGGATACAATGAGCAGTTCTTC	CSGIKPGGYNEQFF
-	TRBV12-5	TRBJ2-5	many	TGTGCTAGTGGTTTGGGAACAGGTCTCACGTGGGGCCAAGAGACCCAGTACTTC	CASGLGTGLTWGQETQYF
TRBD2	TRBV6-5	TRBJ2-7	many	TGTGCCAGCAGTTACGGGCTAGCGGGGGCCGCCTACGAGCAGTACTTC	CASSYGLAGAAYEQYF
TRBD2	TRBV13	TRBJ2-3	few	TGTGCCAGCAGCTTATTGTCTAGCGGGAACACAGATACGCAGTATTTT	CASSLLSSGNTDTQYF
-	TRBV12-3/TRBV12-4	TRBJ2-6	few	TGTGCCATAGGTGTCCGTGGGGCCAACGTCCTGACTTTC	CAIGVRGANVLTF
TRBD1	TRBV12-3/TRBV12-4	TRBJ2-5	many	TGTGCCAGCAGTTTTTTGGGACAGGCAATTCAGACCCAGTACTTC	CASSFLGQAIQTQYF
TRBD1	TRBV12-3/TRBV12-4	TRBJ2-2	many	TGTGCCAGCAGTTTAAGGGACAGGGGTAACACCGGGGAGCTGTTTTTT	CASSLRDRGNTGELFF
-	TRBV3-1	TRBJ2-7	-	TGTGCCAGCAGCCTCCTGGCGGGTAACTACGAGCAGTACTTC	CASSLLAGNYEQYF
-	TRBV12-3/TRBV12-4	TRBJ2-6	few	TGTGCCAGCAGGGAGGGCGGCGCTGGGGCCAACGTCCTGACTTTC	CASREGGAGANVLTF
-	TRBV28	TRBJ2-7	many	TGTGCCAGCAGTGCGGTCTACGAGCAGTACTTC	CASSAVYEQYF
-	TRBV6-1	TRBJ1-3	-	TGTGCCAGCCAGAAGAGGACAGCAGGAAACACCATATATTTT	CASQKRTAGNTIYF
TRBD1	TRBV6-1	TRBJ1-6	few	TGTGCCAGCAGTGAATTAGGGACAGCAAGATCACCCCTCCACTTT	CASSELGTARSPLHF
-	TRBV29-1	TRBJ1-1	many	TGCAGCGTTGAGAGTATCGCCAACACTGAAGCTTTCTTT	CSVESIANTEAFF
-	TRBV6-5	TRBJ1-1	many	TGTGCCAGCAGCTTAGGACCTCGAACTGAAGCTTTCTTT	CASSLGPRTEAFF
-	TRBV21-1	TRBJ2-3	-	TGTGCCAGCAGTCGGCGCGAAAGTGCAGATACGCAGTATTTT	CASSRRESADTQYF
TRBD1	TRBV12-3/TRBV12-4	TRBJ2-3	few	TGTGCCAGCAGTCACTGGGACAGGGCAGATACGCAGTATTTT	CASSHWDRADTQYF
TRBD1	TRBV28	TRBJ2-1	few	TGTGCCAGCAGTGGGGGGACAGGGGGCCTGGGGAATGAGCAGTTCTTC	CASSGGTGGLGNEQFF
-	TRBV5-1	TRBJ2-6	few	TGCGCCAGCAGCGACGACACGCCTGGGGCCAACGTCCTGACTTTC	CASSDDTPGANVLTF